One sample yielded the 13 T cell receptor beta chains listed below, sequenced in a study of T cells of healthy individuals (dated by TCRdb to the late 2010s). The method was 5' RACE. The sequencer listed for this sample is Illumina MiSeq. In TCRdb, the public reads were trimmed at Q25 with fastp and aligned with MiXCR, with productive beta chains retained. Records with the same CDR3 protein are collapsed into one entry carrying the most frequent genes and DNA. Present in this sample are about 96,000 distinct CDR3 sequences, roughly a sixth of which were seen just once. The ten most abundant clones make up 6.2% of the sample. Receptor source: a human donor in good health.

In this sample, this clonotype turned up a few times. This chain connects TRBV25-1 to TRBJ1-5; 7 bases are shared with TRBD1. The CDR3 sequence is 20 residues long. CDR1 and CDR2 (germline): MGHDK, SYGVNS. J was trimmed by 1 base and V by 1 base; bases with no gene match: 16. The CDR3 DNA follows: TGTGCCAGCAGTGAATTGATACCTGGACAGGCGCGAGAGAGCAATCAGCCCCAGCATTTT. It specifies CASSELIPGQARESNQPQHF.

This clonotype was seen more than once but under ten times. J is TRBJ2-2 and V is TRBV3-1; 8 bases are a match to TRBD2. This CDR3 has 16 residues. V gave up 2 bases and J gave up 4 bases; unmatched junction bases: 6. Germline-derived CDR1 and CDR2 are LGHDT and YNNKEL (reference sequence). The CDR3, as DNA: TGTGCCAGCAGCCAAACGGGAGGGGGTATCACCGGGGAGCTGTTTTTT. It specifies CASSQTGGGITGELFF.

This clonotype showed up many times. This chain links TRBV28 with TRBJ1-5; 8 nucleotides agree with TRBD1. Germline CDR1 is MDHEN and CDR2 is SYDVKM. This CDR3 comprises 13 residues. V shed 2 bases, J shed 12 bases, and the junction held 6 bases outside the gene matches. The CDR3 bases are TGTGCCAGCAGTTTAGGAGGGACAGGAATCCAGCATTTT. It yields the protein CASSLGGTGIQHF.

This clonotype was counted a few times. The chain recombines TRBV3-1 with TRBJ1-6, with no clear D. Germline CDR1 LGHDT, CDR2 YNNKEL (reference sequence). Trimming cost V 4 bases and J 6 bases, with 16 bases left between them. CDR3 length equals 16 residues. DNA for the CDR3: TGTGCCAGCAGCCCGGGTCTCCTCATCGGTAATTCACCCCTCCACTTT. This gives the protein CASSPGLLIGNSPLHF.

This rearrangement joins TRBV5-1 to TRBJ1-2, with D possibly being TRBD1 (5 bases). This CDR3 contains 14 residues. Trimming cost V 0 bases and J 4 bases, with 10 bases left between them. Per the germline V gene, CDR1 is SGHRS and CDR2 is YFSETQ. For the CDR3, the DNA is TGCGCCAGCAGCTTGGTGGAGGGGAGCTATGGCTACACCTTC. Amino acids: CASSLVEGSYGYTF.

The rearrangement joins TRBV5-6 to TRBJ1-1; 9 bases agree with TRBD1. The CDR3 contains 13 residues. The J segment lost 10 bases and the V segment lost 0 bases, leaving 4 bases of the junction unmatched. Germline lookup yields CDR1 SGHDT and CDR2 YYEEEE. The CDR3 sequence: CASSLEYRGRAFF. The CDR3 DNA reads as TGTGCCAGCAGCTTGGAATACAGGGGGCGAGCTTTCTTT.

This clonotype showed up many times. The gene calls are TRBV24-1 and TRBJ1-5; a possible D gene is TRBD1 (6 bases). Germline loops: CDR1 KGHDR, CDR2 SFDVKD. Trimming cost V 2 bases and J 5 bases, with 9 bases left between them. The CDR3 contains 14 residues. CDR3 DNA: TGTGCCACCAGTGATTCCCAGGGGCATCAGCCCCAGCATTTT. It is translated as CATSDSQGHQPQHF.

This clonotype was seen many times. V gene TRBV15 combines with J gene TRBJ2-1; 8 bases match TRBD2. The CDR3 is 17 residues long. Germline V CDR1 and CDR2: LNHNV, YYDKDF (reference sequence). V shed 2 bases and J 2 bases; nucleotides not matched to a gene: 8. DNA for the CDR3: TGTGCCACCAGCAGATTCGGAGCGGGAGATGCCTACAATGAGCAGTTCTTC. It is translated as CATSRFGAGDAYNEQFF.

This clonotype was seen more than once but under ten times. This chain joins TRBV10-3 and TRBJ2-3, with a weak D call TRBD2 (6 bases). The V and J ends lost 10 bases and 0 bases respectively, with 14 bases between them. The germline CDR1 and CDR2 sequences are ENHRY and SYGVKD. The CDR3 extends over 14 amino acids. This chain's CDR3 is CATGLETSTDTQYF. The CDR3 DNA reads TGTGCCACGGGACTGGAGACTAGCACAGATACGCAGTATTTT.

A few counts support this clonotype. The gene calls are TRBV9 and TRBJ2-3, with TRBD2 matching 10 bases. Germline CDR1 SGDLS, CDR2 YYNGEE. Unmatched junction bases numbered 6, after V lost 5 bases and J lost 0 bases. The CDR3 loop spans 16 amino acids. CDR3 nucleotide sequence: TGTGCCAGCAGTCCCTCTAGCGGGGGTAGCACAGATACGCAGTATTTT. Amino acid sequence: CASSPSSGGSTDTQYF.

CDR3 sequence reads: CATREGRYEQYF. Written as DNA, the CDR3 is TGTGCCACTAGAGAGGGGCGGTACGAGCAGTACTTC. V gene TRBV6-5 combines with J gene TRBJ2-7; D is perhaps TRBD1 or TRBD2 (5 bases each). The CDR3 totals 12 residues. Trimming removed 10 bases from V and 4 bases from J, with 14 bases in between. Germline CDR1 MNHEY, CDR2 SVGAGI.

This clonotype was seen at least ten times. The gene calls are TRBV7-8 and TRBJ1-1, with a possible D match to TRBD1 (5 bases). CDR1 is SGHVS and CDR2 is FQNEAQ in the germline V gene. This CDR3 is built from 13 residues. V lost 2 bases to trimming and J lost 7 bases, with 11 bases between them. In nucleotides, the CDR3 is TGTGCCAGCAGCTTACCCGGGGGTGGTGAAGCTTTCTTT. It is translated as CASSLPGGGEAFF.

The chain employs TRBV10-3 and TRBJ1-1; possibly TRBD1 for D (6 bases). CDR3 length: 14 residues. V lost 10 bases and J lost 0, with 15 bases in between. Germline CDR1 ENHRY, CDR2 SYGVKD. DNA for the CDR3: TGTGCCACCCAACCGGGACAAATGAACACTGAAGCTTTCTTT. As protein: CATQPGQMNTEAFF.